This T cell receptor (beta chain) derives from a study of T-cell reconstitution after alpha-beta-depleted transplantation in children (dated by TCRdb to 2016 to 2018). General notes on the study: Using TCR repertoire profiling, the study followed T-cell immune reconstitution in a quantitative way in children after TCRalphabeta/CD19-depleted allogeneic hematopoietic cell transplantation.

V drops 0 bases and J drops 7 bases, leaving 12 bases in between. The CDR3 contains 14 residues, cysteine and phenylalanine counted. The retained sequence is limited to the CDR3, 42 bases, with the frame set at the first base. Sequences SGHVS (CDR1) and FQNEAQ (CDR2) are obtained from the germline V gene. This clonotype was seen repeatedly, ten times or more. The clone's antigen remains unknown. Within one base of it there is no much larger clone, and no base qualities were kept. Libraries were constructed by PCR. The sample was run on an Illumina HiSeq 2500. To normalize quantification of the TCRbeta repertoire, the TCR libraries were built with molecular barcoding that relied on unique molecular identifiers. In TCRdb, the public reads were trimmed at Q25 with fastp and aligned with MiXCR, with productive beta chains retained. When rows share a CDR3 protein, they turn into one entry using the most common DNA and genes. The sample table holds around 78,000 distinct CDR3 sequences, of which approximately 7.3% were seen once. 2% to 3% of the sample is taken by the ten largest.

The chain couples TRBV7-8 to TRBJ1-2; possibly the D gene is TRBD1, per 6 matching bases. The source of this sequence is a human donor who donated a stem cell graft to a child with acute lymphoblastic leukemia. Source: PBMCs from the stem cell graft donor, taken from the stem cell graft. The DNA is as follows: TGTGCCAGCAGCTTAGCCTATGACAGGTCTGGCTACACCTTC. This codes for CASSLAYDRSGYTF.